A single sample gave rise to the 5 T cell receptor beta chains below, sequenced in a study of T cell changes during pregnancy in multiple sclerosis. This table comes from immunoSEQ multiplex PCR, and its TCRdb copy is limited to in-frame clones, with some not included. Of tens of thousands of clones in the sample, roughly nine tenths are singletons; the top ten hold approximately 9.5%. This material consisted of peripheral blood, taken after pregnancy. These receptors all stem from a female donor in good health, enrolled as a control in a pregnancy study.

The CDR3 loop is CASNYRESNQPQHF. In nucleotides, the CDR3 is TGTGCCAGTAACTACCGGGAGTCCAATCAGCCCCAGCATTTT. The V call is TRBV19, the J call TRBJ1-5; D gene unclear. The length of the CDR3 is 14 residues. The germline V and J ends were trimmed by 7 bases and 3 bases, with 13 bases remaining between them. The germline V gene has CDR1 LNHDA and CDR2 SQIVND (reference sequence).

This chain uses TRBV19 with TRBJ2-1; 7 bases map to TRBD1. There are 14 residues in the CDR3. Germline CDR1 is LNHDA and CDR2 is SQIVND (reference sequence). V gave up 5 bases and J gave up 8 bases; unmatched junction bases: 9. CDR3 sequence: CASSSQTGSYEQFF. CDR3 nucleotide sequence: TGTGCCAGTAGTTCCCAGACAGGGAGCTATGAGCAGTTCTTC.

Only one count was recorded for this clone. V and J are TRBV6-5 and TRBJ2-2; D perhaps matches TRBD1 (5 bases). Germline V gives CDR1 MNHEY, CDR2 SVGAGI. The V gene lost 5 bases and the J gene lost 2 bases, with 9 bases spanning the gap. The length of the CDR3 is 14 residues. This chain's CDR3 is CASSRQTNTGELFF. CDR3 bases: TGTGCCAGCAGTCGACAGACAAACACCGGGGAGCTGTTTTTT.

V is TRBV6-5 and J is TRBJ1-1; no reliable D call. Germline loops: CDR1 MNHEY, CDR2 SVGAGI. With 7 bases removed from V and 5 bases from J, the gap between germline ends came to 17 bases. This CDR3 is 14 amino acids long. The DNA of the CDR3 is TGTGCCAGCACCCCTCAACGGGTACGGACTGAAGCTTTCTTT. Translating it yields CASTPQRVRTEAFF.

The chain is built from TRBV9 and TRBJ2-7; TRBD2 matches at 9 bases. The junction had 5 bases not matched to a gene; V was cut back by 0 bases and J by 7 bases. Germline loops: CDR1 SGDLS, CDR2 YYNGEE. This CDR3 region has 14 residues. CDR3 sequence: CASSVVAGAGEQYF. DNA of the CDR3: TGTGCCAGCAGCGTAGTAGCGGGAGCTGGGGAGCAGTACTTC.